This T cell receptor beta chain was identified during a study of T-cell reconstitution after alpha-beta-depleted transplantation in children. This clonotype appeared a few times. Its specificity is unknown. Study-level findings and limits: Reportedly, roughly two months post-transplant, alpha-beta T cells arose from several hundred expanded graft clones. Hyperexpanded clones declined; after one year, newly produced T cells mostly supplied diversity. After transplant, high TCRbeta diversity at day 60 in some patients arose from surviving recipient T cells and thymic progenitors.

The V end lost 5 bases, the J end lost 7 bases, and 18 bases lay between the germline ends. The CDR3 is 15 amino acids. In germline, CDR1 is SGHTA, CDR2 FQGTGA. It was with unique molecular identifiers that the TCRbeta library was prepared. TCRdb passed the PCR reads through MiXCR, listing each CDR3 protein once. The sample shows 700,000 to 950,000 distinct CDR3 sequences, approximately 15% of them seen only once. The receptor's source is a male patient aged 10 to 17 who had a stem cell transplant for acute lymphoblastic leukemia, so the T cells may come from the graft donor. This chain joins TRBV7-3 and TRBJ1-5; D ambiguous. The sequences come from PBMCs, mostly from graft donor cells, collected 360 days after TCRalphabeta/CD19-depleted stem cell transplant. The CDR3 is CASSPYSLDGQPQHF. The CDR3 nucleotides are TGTGCCAGCAGCCCTTACTCGCTGGATGGACAGCCCCAGCATTTT.